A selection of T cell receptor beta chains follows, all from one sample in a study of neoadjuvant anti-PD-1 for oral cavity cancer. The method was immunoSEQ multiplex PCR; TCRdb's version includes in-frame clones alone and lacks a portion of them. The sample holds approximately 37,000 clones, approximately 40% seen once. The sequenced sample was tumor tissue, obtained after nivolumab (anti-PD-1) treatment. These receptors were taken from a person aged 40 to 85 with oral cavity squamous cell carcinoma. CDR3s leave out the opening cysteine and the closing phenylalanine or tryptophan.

CDR3: ASSPGPNYGYT
V: TRBV6-6

CDR3: ATNRGNTEAF
V: TRBV6-1

CDR3: ASSLNTNYGYT
V: TRBV7-3

CDR3: ASSSYISYEQY
V: TRBV27

CDR3: AWSRLAGDTD
V: TRBV30

CDR3: ASSFGQLHGGYT
V: TRBV7-2

CDR3: ASRDDSNTGELF
V: TRBV5-1

CDR3: ASSFPSTLGGASTDTQY
V: TRBV28

CDR3: ASSQGTGAGDTEAF
V: TRBV4-1

CDR3: ASGLDRGIYEQY
V: TRBV12-5

CDR3: ASSPDGLGAGTSKTYEQY
V: TRBV18

CDR3: ASSLSVAGGPRYEQY
V: TRBV5-6

CDR3: ASSVVRTDTSTDTQY
V: TRBV9

CDR3: ASSPHLGDTEAF
V: TRBV4-1

CDR3: ASSLDWVLDYGYT
V: TRBV5-1

CDR3: ASSLFPAGGQF
V: TRBV7-6

CDR3: ASSRQGLNTEAF
V: TRBV7-3

CDR3: ASSAEGMVNEKLF
V: TRBV9

CDR3: ASSLMGLNTEAF
V: TRBV27

CDR3: ASSSPGLSNEQF
V: TRBV7-3

CDR3: ASSLVASGRGEQF
V: TRBV7-3

CDR3: ASTPGGAGEQY
V: TRBV7-9

CDR3: ASSPPGGLAGPDTQY
V: TRBV27

CDR3: ASSQEVAQISTDTQY
V: TRBV4-1

CDR3: ASSFHYNSPLH
V: TRBV5-1

CDR3: ASSRDTWGAGNTIY
V: TRBV5-1

CDR3: ASSDSGYDGYT
V: TRBV25-1

CDR3: ASSVSILNEQF
V: TRBV6-4

CDR3: ATSRDRTVNTEAF
V: TRBV15

CDR3: ASSLGDRGLSLALDTDTQY
V: TRBV5-1

CDR3: ASSLRTGEVGF
V: TRBV5-1

CDR3: SAPLLREQY
V: TRBV20-1

CDR3: ASSYSRGDNEQF
V: TRBV6-5

CDR3: AYTEGGSNQPQH
V: TRBV30

CDR3: ASSASGTKDSEAF
V: TRBV7-6

CDR3: ASSAAGDNQPQH
V: TRBV9

CDR3: ASSPPGRNQPQH
V: TRBV7-9

CDR3: ASSFKLGPNQPQH
V: TRBV28

CDR3: AGNLGGTGDTQY
V: TRBV2

CDR3: ASSGGRGTDTQY
V: TRBV9

CDR3: ASSLPGVKDGYT
V: TRBV19

CDR3: ASSSLVGAEAF
V: TRBV7-9

CDR3: ASSLEQSSYEQY
V: TRBV5-4

CDR3: ASSLARGETQY
V: TRBV5-1

CDR3: ASSLADRGLEQY
V: TRBV7-9

CDR3: ASSPPGLNTGELF
V: TRBV4-1